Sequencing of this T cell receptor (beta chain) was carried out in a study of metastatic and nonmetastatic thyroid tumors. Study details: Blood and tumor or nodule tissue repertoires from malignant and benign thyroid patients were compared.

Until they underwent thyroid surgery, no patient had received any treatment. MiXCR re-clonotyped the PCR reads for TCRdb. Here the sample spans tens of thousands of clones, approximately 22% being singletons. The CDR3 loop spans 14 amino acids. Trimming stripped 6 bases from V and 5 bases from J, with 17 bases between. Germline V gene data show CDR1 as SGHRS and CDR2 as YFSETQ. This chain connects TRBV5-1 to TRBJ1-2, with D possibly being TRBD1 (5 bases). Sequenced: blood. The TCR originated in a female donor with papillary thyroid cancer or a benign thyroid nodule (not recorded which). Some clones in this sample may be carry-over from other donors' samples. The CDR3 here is CASIPSAPGYGYTF. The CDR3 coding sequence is TGCGCCAGCATTCCGTCAGCCCCAGGGTATGGCTACACCTTC.